Described below is a single TCR beta chain sequence and its context. Its target is unknown. Germline CDR1 SEHNR, CDR2 FQNEAQ (reference sequence). The CDR3 has 14 residues. V trimming: 4 bases; J trimming: 6 bases; junction bases outside the gene matches: 9. The data were taken from a study of beta chain features in type 1 diabetes. TCRB transcripts that were expressed got sequenced, as all of the isolated RNA had been reverse transcribed. Sequenced by immunoSEQ multiplex PCR; TCRdb stores in-frame clones only, minus some. This sample has over 650,000 clones, with over 11% found just once. Overall study results and limits: Relative to healthy donors, patients appeared to have naive, central memory and Treg TCRB repertoires that were more similar. People with Type 1 diabetes carried modestly yet significantly shorter TCRB CDR3s in all four CD4+ subsets. Shorter templates may be favored by PCR, equally so in patients and controls.

Sequenced: naive CD4+ T cells from blood. The J gene is TRBJ2-7, the V gene TRBV7-9; 7 nucleotides line up with TRBD1. The TCR was taken from a man aged 18 to 30 with type 1 diabetes. CDR3 coding DNA: TGTGCCAGCAGCTCCGCCCAGACAGGGAGCGAGCAGTACTTC. Residues: CASSSAQTGSEQYF.